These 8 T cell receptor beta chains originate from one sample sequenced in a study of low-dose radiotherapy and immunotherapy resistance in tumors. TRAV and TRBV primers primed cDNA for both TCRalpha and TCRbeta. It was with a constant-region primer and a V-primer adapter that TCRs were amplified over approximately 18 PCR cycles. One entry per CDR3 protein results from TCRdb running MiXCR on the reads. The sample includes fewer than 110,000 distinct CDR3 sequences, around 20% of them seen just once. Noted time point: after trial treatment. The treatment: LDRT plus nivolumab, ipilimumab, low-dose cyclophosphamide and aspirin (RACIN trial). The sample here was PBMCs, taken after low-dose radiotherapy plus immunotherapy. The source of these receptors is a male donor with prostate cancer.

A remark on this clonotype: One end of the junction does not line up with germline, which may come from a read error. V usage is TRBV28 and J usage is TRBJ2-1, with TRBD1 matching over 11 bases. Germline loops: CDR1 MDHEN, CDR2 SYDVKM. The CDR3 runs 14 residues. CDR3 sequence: CASRGTGGSNGQFF. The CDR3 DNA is TGTGCCAGCCGCGGGACAGGGGGTAGCAATGGGCAGTTCTTC. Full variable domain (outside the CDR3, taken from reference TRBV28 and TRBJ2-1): DVKVTQSSRYLVKRTGEKVFLECVQDMDHENMFWYRQDPGLGLRLIYFSYDVKMKEKGDIPEGYSVSREKKERFSLILESASTNQTSMYLCASRGTGGSNGQFFGPGTRLTVL.

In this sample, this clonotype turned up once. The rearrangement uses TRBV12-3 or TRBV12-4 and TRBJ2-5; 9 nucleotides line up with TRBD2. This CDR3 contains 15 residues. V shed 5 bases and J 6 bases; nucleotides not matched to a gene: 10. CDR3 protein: CASSPGTSKRKTQYF. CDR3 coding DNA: TGTGCCAGCAGTCCCGGGACTAGCAAACGAAAGACCCAGTACTTC.

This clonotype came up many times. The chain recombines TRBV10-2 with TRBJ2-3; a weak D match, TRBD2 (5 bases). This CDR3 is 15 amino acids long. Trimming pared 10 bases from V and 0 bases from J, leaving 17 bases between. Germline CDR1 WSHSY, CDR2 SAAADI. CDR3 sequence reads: CATRGSITSTDTQYF. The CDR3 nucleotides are TGCGCCACCCGAGGGAGTATTACTAGCACAGATACGCAGTATTTT.

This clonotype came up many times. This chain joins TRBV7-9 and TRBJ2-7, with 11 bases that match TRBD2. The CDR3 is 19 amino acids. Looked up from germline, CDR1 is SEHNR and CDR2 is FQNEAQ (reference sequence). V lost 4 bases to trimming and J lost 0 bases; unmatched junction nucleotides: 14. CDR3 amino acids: CASSSSGGRAAVPSYEQYF. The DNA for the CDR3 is TGTGCCAGCAGCTCTAGCGGGGGGCGCGCGGCCGTCCCCTCCTACGAGCAGTACTTC.

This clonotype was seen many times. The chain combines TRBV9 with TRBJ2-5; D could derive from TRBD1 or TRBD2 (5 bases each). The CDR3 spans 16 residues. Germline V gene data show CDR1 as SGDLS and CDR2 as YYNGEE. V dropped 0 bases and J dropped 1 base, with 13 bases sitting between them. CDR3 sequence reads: CASSVEVGAVQETQYF. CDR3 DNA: TGTGCCAGCAGCGTAGAGGTCGGGGCTGTCCAAGAGACCCAGTACTTC.

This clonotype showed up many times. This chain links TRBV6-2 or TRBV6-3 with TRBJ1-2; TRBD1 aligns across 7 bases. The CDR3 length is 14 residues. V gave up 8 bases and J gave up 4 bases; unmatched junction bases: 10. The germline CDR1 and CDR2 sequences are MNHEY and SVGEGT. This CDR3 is CASGPRDRSYGYTF. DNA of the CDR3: TGTGCCAGCGGCCCCCGGGACAGAAGCTATGGCTACACCTTC.

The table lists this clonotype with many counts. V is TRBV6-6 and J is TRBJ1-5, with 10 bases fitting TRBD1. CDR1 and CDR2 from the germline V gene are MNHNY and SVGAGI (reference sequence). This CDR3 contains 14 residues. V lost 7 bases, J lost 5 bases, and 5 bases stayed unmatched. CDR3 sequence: CASTLGTGDQPQHF. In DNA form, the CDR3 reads TGTGCCAGCACACTCGGGACAGGGGATCAGCCCCAGCATTTT.

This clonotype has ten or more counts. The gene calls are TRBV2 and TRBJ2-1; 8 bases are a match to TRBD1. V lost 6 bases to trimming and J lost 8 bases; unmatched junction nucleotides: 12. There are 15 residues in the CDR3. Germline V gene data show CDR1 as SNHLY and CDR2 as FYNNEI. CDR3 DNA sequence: TGTGCCAGCAGCCCCGACAGGGGAGGTTTGCATGAGCAGTTCTTC. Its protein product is CASSPDRGGLHEQFF.